These T cell receptor beta chains were read from a single sample in a study of radiotherapy plus CTLA-4 blockade in lung cancer. The protocol was immunoSEQ multiplex PCR, while the TCRdb copy is restricted to in-frame clones and leaves out a portion. This table has some 110,000 clones, over 65% appearing once. Source: peripheral blood, taken from a patient treated with radiotherapy plus ipilimumab. The receptors stem from a human donor with non-small cell lung cancer that progressed on radiotherapy plus ipilimumab. Some clones in this sample may be carry-over from other donors' samples. Both conserved end residues are part of each CDR3. Fields, in order: J gene, V gene, D gene, clone size, CDR3 protein, CDR3 DNA. D genes are given only for firm matches. The size of a clone is reported for some rows only, either as once, few or many, or as a class for expanded clones.

TRBJ2-1	TRBV12-5	.	once	CASGLGGTYNEQFF	TGTGCTAGTGGTTTGGGCGGAACCTACAATGAGCAGTTCTTC
TRBJ1-1	TRBV28	.	.	CASSLISGFHTEAFF	TGTGCCAGCAGTTTAATTTCTGGGTTTCACACTGAAGCTTTCTTT
TRBJ2-5	TRBV7-3	.	medium-sized	CASSLQGQETQYF	TGTGCCAGCAGCTTACAGGGGCAAGAGACCCAGTACTTC
TRBJ2-1	TRBV7-9	.	.	CASSFFRTEHNEQFF	TGTGCCAGCAGCTTTTTTAGGACGGAACACAATGAGCAGTTCTTC
TRBJ2-2	TRBV19	.	once	CASSSGQGGSGELFF	TGTGCCAGTAGTAGTGGGCAGGGGGGCTCCGGGGAGCTGTTTTTT
TRBJ2-5	TRBV18	TRBD1	.	CASSTQGLLGLETQYF	TGTGCCAGCTCAACACAGGGGCTTTTGGGGCTGGAGACCCAGTACTTC
TRBJ2-3	TRBV7-2	.	.	CASSLLRGETDTQYF	TGTGCCAGCAGCTTACTGAGGGGGGAAACAGATACGCAGTATTTT
TRBJ2-5	TRBV2	.	.	CASKGSGGGTQYF	TGTGCCAGCAAGGGTAGTGGGGGAGGTACCCAGTACTTC
TRBJ1-2	TRBV2	.	.	CASIEWGTTVWGYTF	TGTGCCAGCATCGAATGGGGGACAACGGTTTGGGGCTACACCTTC
TRBJ1-4	TRBV7-9	TRBD1	.	CASSFDRVLGEKLFF	TGTGCCAGCAGCTTTGACAGGGTGCTGGGTGAAAAACTGTTTTTT
TRBJ2-7	TRBV4-3	.	few	CASSQDPGSYEQYF	TGCGCCAGCAGCCAAGACCCGGGATCCTACGAGCAGTACTTC
TRBJ2-5	TRBV7-8	TRBD1	.	CASSSRTGVQETQYF	TGTGCCAGCAGCTCCCGGACAGGGGTCCAAGAGACCCAGTACTTC
TRBJ2-3	TRBV5-1	TRBD2	.	CASSFGLAGGLDTQYF	TGCGCCAGCAGCTTTGGACTAGCGGGGGGGTTAGATACGCAGTATTTT
TRBJ1-4	TRBV4-1	.	.	CASTSLVGLSEKLFF	TGCGCCAGCACCTCGCTTGTGGGGTTATCTGAAAAACTGTTTTTT
TRBJ2-1	TRBV18	TRBD2	.	CASSPSGGGSYNEQFF	TGTGCCAGCTCACCCTCCGGCGGGGGCTCCTACAATGAGCAGTTCTTC
TRBJ1-5	TRBV5-1	.	.	CASSLGQGSNQPQHF	TGCGCCAGCAGCTTGGGGCAGGGTAGCAATCAGCCCCAGCATTTT
TRBJ2-3	TRBV2	TRBD1	.	CASKSQGFTDTQYF	TGTGCCAGCAAGTCACAGGGGTTCACAGATACGCAGTATTTT
TRBJ2-5	TRBV25-1	.	.	CASSEWRGGETQYF	TGTGCCAGCAGTGAATGGCGGGGCGGAGAGACCCAGTACTTC
TRBJ2-7	TRBV11-2	TRBD1	.	CASTAGQGIQYEQYF	TGTGCCAGCACTGCCGGACAGGGAATCCAATACGAGCAGTACTTC
TRBJ2-1	TRBV10-3	.	.	CAISESKPVTLYNEQFF	TGTGCCATCAGTGAGTCGAAGCCTGTCACCTTATACAATGAGCAGTTCTTC
TRBJ1-2	TRBV6-4	TRBD1	.	CASSEWAGTGYGYTF	TGTGCCAGCAGTGAATGGGCCGGGACAGGATATGGCTACACCTTC
TRBJ1-1	TRBV5-8	TRBD1	.	CASSSGDSMNTEAFF	TGTGCCAGCAGCTCGGGGGACAGCATGAACACTGAAGCTTTCTTT